This T cell receptor beta chain came from a study of T cells expressing NK-cell markers. cDNA encoding TCR beta was synthesized via 5'RACE template switching incorporating UMIs. Reanalyzing the 5' RACE reads, TCRdb keeps one entry per CDR3 protein, without DNA. The sample holds roughly 110,000 distinct CDR3 sequences. CDR3 size: 15 residues. CDR1 LGHNA and CDR2 YSLEER come from the germline V gene. This TCR was sampled from a woman between 18 and 70 years old in good health. Sequenced material: blood T cells: a sorted CD56 or NKG2C T cell subset, CD4+ or CD8+ T cells, or bulk PBMC T cells (not recorded which). This chain connects TRBV4-3 to TRBJ2-7; the TRBD1 assignment by TCRdb is unverifiable without DNA. The CDR3 here is CASSPWGGGSYEQYF.